Below are 26 T cell receptor beta chains sequenced from a single sample in a study of cytomegalovirus exposure and HLA in healthy donors. TCRdb keeps only in-frame clones here, not all; method: immunoSEQ multiplex PCR. This sample has about 190,000 clones, with roughly 84% found just once. Sequencing was carried out using PBMCs. The receptor source for this set is a man younger than 35 in good health and CMV-seropositive.

The chain is built from TRBV7-6 and TRBJ2-2; D perhaps matches TRBD1 (6 bases). Germline assignment: CDR1 SGHVS and CDR2 FNYEAQ. The germline V and J ends were trimmed by 5 bases and 1 base, with 14 bases remaining between them. The CDR3 runs 16 residues. CDR3 DNA sequence: TGTGCCAGCAGCCCAAGCCCGGGACAGAACACCGGGGAGCTGTTTTTT. Translation: CASSPSPGQNTGELFF.

The genes are TRBV7-7 and TRBJ2-5, with TRBD1 matching over 11 bases. Germline assignment: CDR1 SSHAT and CDR2 FNYEAQ (reference sequence). J gave up 4 bases and V 5 bases, and 15 bases lay outside the gene matches. The CDR3 consists of 18 residues. The CDR3 is CASSTWTGGSLGRETQYF. CDR3 in DNA: TGTGCCAGCAGCACATGGACAGGGGGCAGTCTCGGGAGAGAGACCCAGTACTTC.

This clone was seen ten or more times. The chain combines TRBV1 with TRBJ2-1; the D segment call TRBD2 is taken from the table without a DNA check. TRBV1 is listed as a pseudogene. This CDR3 has 16 residues. Written as DNA, the CDR3 is TGCACCAGCCAAGGGACTAGCGGGAGGGTACACAATGAGCAGTTCTTC. This translates into CTSQGTSGRVHNEQFF.

The rearrangement uses TRBV9 and TRBJ2-2; possible D gene TRBD1, 6 bases. The CDR3 has 15 residues. V gave up 4 bases and J gave up 5 bases, with 15 bases separating them. Germline V gene data show CDR1 as SGDLS and CDR2 as YYNGEE. CDR3 sequence: CASSREGEGTGELFF. CDR3 sequence (DNA): TGTGCCAGCAGCCGCGAGGGGGAAGGGACCGGGGAGCTGTTTTTT.

The J gene is TRBJ2-2, the V gene TRBV13; 9 bases map to TRBD1. V shed 3 bases and J 4 bases; nucleotides not matched to a gene: 6. From germline, CDR1 is PRHDT and CDR2 FYEKMQ (reference sequence). The CDR3 runs 16 residues. CDR3 sequence: CASSFDTGGFTGELFF. For the CDR3, the DNA is TGTGCCAGCAGCTTCGATACAGGGGGCTTCACCGGGGAGCTGTTTTTT.

The chain has TRBV10-3 and TRBJ2-7; TRBD1 matches 9 bases. The CDR3 covers 16 residues. The germline V gene has CDR1 ENHRY and CDR2 SYGVKD. Trimming removed 4 bases from V and 4 bases from J; junction bases left unmatched: 11. In nucleotides, the CDR3 is TGTGCCATCAGTGCCCGGGGGACAGGGTTCACATACGAGCAGTACTTC. This gives the protein CAISARGTGFTYEQYF.

The chain is built from TRBV5-1 and TRBJ1-1, with D uncertain. The V gene's germline CDR1 is SGHRS and CDR2 YFSETQ. The CDR3 runs 14 residues. The ends were cut back, 0 bases at V and 2 bases at J, with 8 bases in the middle. CDR3 protein: CASSLDSLNTEAFF. The CDR3 region has the DNA TGCGCCAGCAGCTTGGATTCCCTAAACACTGAAGCTTTCTTT.

This clone was seen just once. This chain connects TRBV30 to TRBJ1-1; D gene uncertain. Between the trimmed V and J ends, which lost 2 bases and 1 base, there was a span of 8 bases. CDR3 length: 13 residues. Germline values: CDR1 GTSNPN, CDR2 SVGIG (reference sequence). CDR3 DNA sequence: TGTGCCTGGAGTCGTACACCGAACACTGAAGCTTTCTTT. Protein sequence: CAWSRTPNTEAFF.

This chain uses TRBV7-6 with TRBJ2-3; D possibly corresponds to TRBD1 (6 bases). CDR1 SGHVS and CDR2 FNYEAQ come from the germline V gene. CDR3 size: 15 residues. V lost 2 bases and J lost 3, with 12 bases in between. CDR3 loop: CASSLFRQGTDTQYF. The CDR3 DNA sequence: TGTGCCAGCAGCTTATTTAGGCAGGGGACAGATACGCAGTATTTT.

The CDR3: CASSVQPRKGSGDYQETQYF. In DNA form, the CDR3 reads TGTGCCAGCAGCGTCCAGCCCAGGAAGGGTAGCGGAGATTACCAAGAGACCCAGTACTTC. V gene TRBV9 combines with J gene TRBJ2-5, with D possibly matching TRBD2 (6 bases). V was clipped by 2 bases and J by 0 bases, with 26 bases between them. Germline V CDR1 and CDR2: SGDLS, YYNGEE. The CDR3 extends over 20 amino acids. Drawing the rest from reference TRBV9 and TRBJ2-5, the complete variable domain is DSGVTQTPKHLITATGQRVTLRCSPRSGDLSVYWYQQSLDQGLQFLIQYYNGEERAKGNILERFSAQQFPDLHSELNLSSLELGDSALYFCASSVQPRKGSGDYQETQYFGPGTRLLVL.

This chain's CDR3 is CASSTSGTNNEQFF. The CDR3 DNA is TGTGCCAGCAGTACTAGCGGGACAAACAATGAGCAGTTCTTC. The rearrangement uses TRBV7-3 and TRBJ2-1, with 10 bases aligning to TRBD2. CDR3 size: 14 residues. J lost 5 bases, V lost 6 bases, and 4 bases had no gene match. Looked up from germline, CDR1 is SGHTA and CDR2 is FQGTGA. The full variable domain, with the rest looked up from reference TRBV7-3 and TRBJ2-1, is GAGVSQTPSNKVTEKGKYVELRCDPISGHTALYWYRQSLGQGPEFLIYFQGTGAADDSGLPNDRFFAVRPEGSVSTLKIQRTERGDSAVYLCASSTSGTNNEQFFGPGTRLTVL.

The chain is built from TRBV28 and TRBJ1-4; no reliable D call. The CDR3 spans 14 residues. Looked up from germline, CDR1 is MDHEN and CDR2 is SYDVKM. Deletions cut 3 bases from V and 5 bases from J, with 10 bases between. The CDR3 region is CASSFRVVNEKLFF. The DNA of the CDR3 is TGTGCCAGCAGTTTTCGGGTTGTGAATGAAAAACTGTTTTTT.

V and J are TRBV9 and TRBJ2-1, with 10 bases aligning to TRBD1. Germline values: CDR1 SGDLS, CDR2 YYNGEE. V was clipped by 3 bases and J by 10 bases; unmatched bases: 13. The CDR3 covers 16 residues. The CDR3 here is CASSEYGTGAGREQFF. CDR3 sequence (DNA): TGTGCCAGCAGCGAATACGGGACAGGGGCAGGCCGGGAGCAGTTCTTC.

This clone has just a few counts. CDR3 sequence reads: CASSWGWGGESRVYEQYF. In DNA, the CDR3 is TGTGCCAGCAGCTGGGGGTGGGGGGGAGAATCTAGAGTCTACGAGCAGTACTTC. This sequence joins TRBV5-6 and TRBJ2-7; 7 bases match TRBD2. The CDR3 consists of 18 residues. CDR1 and CDR2 (germline): SGHDT, YYEEEE. V shed 3 bases, J shed 3 bases, and the junction held 18 bases outside the gene matches. Filled out from reference TRBV5-6 and TRBJ2-7, the complete variable domain reads DAGVTQSPTHLIKTRGQQVTLRCSPKSGHDTVSWYQQALGQGPQFIFQYYEEEERQRGNFPDRFSGHQFPNYSSELNVNALLLGDSALYLCASSWGWGGESRVYEQYFGPGTRLTVT.

The gene calls are TRBV2 and TRBJ2-5; D is possibly TRBD2 (6 bases). V lost 7 bases, J lost 2 bases, and 14 bases lay in between. The CDR3 spans 14 residues. Germline V lookup: CDR1 SNHLY, CDR2 FYNNEI. DNA for the CDR3: TGTGCCAGCACAGCTGCGGCGGGACAAGAGACCCAGTACTTC. Translated, it gives CASTAAAGQETQYF.

The chain links TRBV6-6 to TRBJ2-5; D is uncertain. This CDR3 comprises 15 residues. V shed 2 bases and J shed 3 bases, with 13 bases lying between them. From germline, CDR1 is MNHNY and CDR2 SVGAGI (reference sequence). The CDR3 loop is CASSYAGLIEETQYF. The CDR3 DNA reads as TGTGCCAGCAGTTACGCCGGTCTGATTGAAGAGACCCAGTACTTC.

This chain uses TRBV6-5 with TRBJ1-5; 8 nucleotides agree with TRBD1. Germline V lookup: CDR1 MNHEY, CDR2 SVGAGI. The CDR3 is 14 amino acids. J gave up 5 bases and V 6 bases, and 6 bases lay outside the gene matches. For the CDR3, the DNA is TGTGCCAGCAGGAAGGACAGGGCGGATCAGCCCCAGCATTTT. Translating gives CASRKDRADQPQHF.

The chain employs TRBV11-2 and TRBJ2-1, with a tentative D call TRBD1 (5 bases). Germline V gene data show CDR1 as SGHAT and CDR2 as FQNNGV. The CDR3 is 15 residues long. V lost 3 bases and J lost 5, with 14 bases in between. The CDR3 here is CASSFETDPNNEQFF. CDR3 nucleotides: TGTGCCAGCAGCTTTGAGACAGATCCCAACAATGAGCAGTTCTTC.

This sequence joins TRBV2 and TRBJ2-6, with a possible D match to TRBD1 (5 bases). The ends were cut back, 5 bases at V and 0 bases at J, with 17 bases in the middle. The CDR3 loop spans 18 amino acids. Germline lookup yields CDR1 SNHLY and CDR2 FYNNEI. The CDR3 DNA follows: TGTGCCAGCAGTAAGTGGGGCTCAGTGACCTCTGGGGCCAACGTCCTGACTTTC. It specifies CASSKWGSVTSGANVLTF.

This clone was counted only a few times. The genes are TRBV19 and TRBJ1-5; no firm D call. This CDR3 has 10 amino acids. The V gene lost 7 bases and the J gene lost 7 bases, with 5 bases spanning the gap. Germline V gene data show CDR1 as LNHDA and CDR2 as SQIVND (reference sequence). The CDR3 sequence is CASNRQPQHF. The DNA of the CDR3 is TGTGCCAGTAACCGGCAGCCCCAGCATTTT.

The chain uses TRBV4-2 and TRBJ2-7; possible D gene TRBD2, 6 bases. Germline assignment: CDR1 LGHNA and CDR2 YNFKEQ. CDR3 length: 16 residues. V was cut by 2 bases and J by 6 bases, with 20 bases left in between. The CDR3 loop reads CASSQNEGGEGSEQYF. DNA for the CDR3: TGTGCCAGCAGCCAAAACGAGGGAGGCGAGGGGTCCGAGCAGTACTTC.

The J gene is TRBJ2-7, the V gene TRBV11-2; tentatively, D is TRBD2 (6 bases). The CDR3 runs 13 residues. V gave up 4 bases and J gave up 3 bases, with 10 bases separating them. In germline, CDR1 is SGHAT, CDR2 FQNNGV. CDR3 protein: CASSSGTGYEQYF. The CDR3 DNA is TGTGCCAGCAGCTCAGGGACTGGCTACGAGCAGTACTTC.

The chain joins TRBV5-1 to TRBJ2-7, with D possibly matching TRBD2 (5 bases). Germline V CDR1 and CDR2: SGHRS, YFSETQ. V gave up 5 bases and J gave up 3 bases, with 18 bases separating them. CDR3 length equals 15 residues. For the CDR3, the DNA is TGCGCCAGCAGACCCGCGATAATCGGGGTCTACGAGCAGTACTTC. Its protein is CASRPAIIGVYEQYF.

This sequence joins TRBV27 and TRBJ2-5, with a possible D match to TRBD1 (6 bases). Germline V lookup: CDR1 MNHEY, CDR2 SMNVEV (reference sequence). With 6 bases removed from V and 5 bases from J, the gap between germline ends came to 13 bases. CDR3 length equals 13 residues. Written as DNA, the CDR3 is TGTGCCAGCAGCCCGGCAGACAGGGAGACCCAGTACTTC. Amino acids: CASSPADRETQYF.

The J gene is TRBJ1-5, the V gene TRBV7-2; 8 nucleotides match TRBD1. The CDR3 has 15 amino acids. J gave up 3 bases and V 5 bases, and 6 bases lay outside the gene matches. Germline assignment: CDR1 SGHTA and CDR2 FQGNSA. The CDR3 here is CASSLDRGFNQPQHF. The DNA of the CDR3 is TGTGCCAGCAGCCTAGACAGGGGTTTCAATCAGCCCCAGCATTTT.

The chain uses TRBV15 and TRBJ2-7, with D perhaps TRBD2 (7 bases). From germline, CDR1 is LNHNV and CDR2 YYDKDF (reference sequence). This CDR3 region has 15 residues. The V gene lost 1 base and the J gene lost 5 bases, with 15 bases spanning the gap. CDR3 sequence reads: CATSRGQGTMDEQYF. CDR3 nucleotide sequence: TGTGCCACCAGCAGAGGGCAGGGGACTATGGACGAGCAGTACTTC.